This T cell receptor (beta chain) came from a study of blood T cells in healthy people across ages (dated by TCRdb to the mid-2010s). Regarding the research as a whole: In model experiments, template switching captured roughly one uniquely barcoded TCR beta cDNA molecule for every two T cells. The study measured age-related changes in TCR beta repertoire diversity using deep sequencing normalized with unique cDNA molecular identifiers. To avoid experimental bias, donors of different ages were distributed randomly across sequencing lanes. The donors were split into four age groups: young (average about 15 years), middle-aged (39), aged (roughly 68) and long-lived (about 82). Two additional independent replicas of 1 million unique cDNA reads from the same blood draw were analyzed for two donors (one aged 18 to 30 and one aged 80 or older). General conclusions and limits of the study: Observed TCR beta diversity correlated strongly with the percentage of naive T cells measured by flow cytometry. Estimates of total diversity based on one million sequenced T cells were considered lower bounds and underestimates. The CMV infection status of donors was not known, potentially confounding age-related changes in expanded clonotypes. Because profiling used bulk unsorted PBMCs, naive and antigen-experienced compartments could not be compared conclusively. Compared with the aged group, more naive CD4+ T cells, fewer expanded clones and increased TCR diversity were shown by the long-lived group, suggesting age selection. Observed TCR beta diversity per million T cells fell roughly linearly with age, and a significant reduction was already apparent by age approximately 41.

According to the germline V gene (reference sequence), CDR1 reads LGHDT and CDR2 reads YNNKEL. Germline trimming: 5 bases from V, 3 bases from J; junction bases outside gene matches: 4. The CDR3, cysteine through phenylalanine, is 14 amino acids long. Only the CDR3 region is kept as DNA, spanning 42 bases read in frame from base 1. The donors were some 36 Caucasian individuals from Russia, aged 6 to 90 years, who were systemically healthy. Each donor gave about 9.2 milliliters of peripheral blood, drawn into EDTA-treated Vacutainer tubes. Ficoll-Paque density-gradient centrifugation was used to isolate PBMCs, with at least 7 million per sample. Trizol reagent was used to extract total RNA from PBMCs, with at least 5 micrograms per sample. The percentages of naive CD45RAhigh/CD27high T cells were determined by flow cytometry on a PBMC aliquot from every donor. Library preparation employed 5' RACE. These reads were obtained on an Illumina HiSeq 2500. The second PCR ran for about 7 to 11 cycles and used a J-beta primer mix along with a sample-barcoded 5' primer. Each TCR beta cDNA molecule received a unique molecular identifier from a template-switch 5' adaptor carrying 12 random nucleotides. At least 3 million CDR3-containing paired-end reads were obtained from each sample. First-strand cDNA synthesis was performed from all RNA using the Mint cDNA synthesis kit, with priming by a TRBC-specific oligonucleotide. All cDNA was treated with uracil-DNA glycosylase and then went through a first 18-cycle PCR with the universal primers M1SS and BC2_uni_R. On the authors' methods: Each sample was normalized by randomly selecting 1 million high-quality reads, each carrying a distinct molecular identifier. Instead of being binned into consensus sequences, reads with shared molecular identifiers were discarded. CDR3 identification, clonotype clustering and error correction used MiTCR with a Q25 quality threshold and the strictest error-elimination algorithm. Lower-bound total TCR beta diversity was estimated with a nonparametric unseen species model using Euler transformation. Using fastp trimming at Q25 and MiXCR clonotype assembly, TCRdb reanalyzed the public sequencing data and kept in-frame beta chains. Here each entry gathers all rows of one CDR3 protein and keeps the most common genes and DNA. TCRdb, rather than the study authors, made the V and J calls. The sample has about 630,000 distinct CDR3 sequences on record, approximately 21% of them singletons. The ten largest account for roughly 3.9% of the sample.

This clonotype was seen many times. This receptor's antigen is unknown. Within one base of it there is no much larger clone, and no base qualities were kept. The receptor's source is a man between 65 and 85 years old in good health. The chain is assembled from TRBV3-1 and TRBJ2-5; 9 bases in the middle match TRBD1. Sequencing input: blood. The DNA sequence is as follows: TGTGCCAGCAGCGCGGGACAGGGTGAAGAGACCCAGTACTTC. This sequence encodes CASSAGQGEETQYF.